Listed below are T cell receptor beta chains from one sample, sequenced in a study of blood T cells in healthy people across ages. In TCRdb, the 5' RACE reads were re-called with MiXCR into one record per CDR3 protein. The table has about 760,000 distinct CDR3 sequences, 20% to 25% seen once. This sample was also put to use in a study of T cells of mothers and their children.

Sequencing was performed on blood. The receptors were sampled from a boy younger than 18 in good health. Both conserved end residues are part of each CDR3. The order of the fields is D gene, V gene, J gene, clone size, CDR3 DNA, CDR3 protein. A D gene is named only where the DNA matches it firmly. For some rows the clone size is stated as once, few or many, or as a class when expanded; others skip it.

D gene: TRBD1; V gene: TRBV28; J gene: TRBJ2-7; clone size: .; CDR3 DNA: TGTGCCAGCAGTTTATCCTCCTTCGGGGGACAGGCCTACGAGCAGTACTTC; CDR3 protein: CASSLSSFGGQAYEQYF
D gene: TRBD1; V gene: TRBV7-9; J gene: TRBJ2-5; clone size: few; CDR3 DNA: TGTGCCAGCTCTGGGACAGCCCAAGAGACCCAGTACTTC; CDR3 protein: CASSGTAQETQYF
D gene: TRBD2; V gene: TRBV5-1; J gene: TRBJ2-1; clone size: .; CDR3 DNA: TGCGCCAGCAGCTGGACTAGCGGGGCTAGCTCCTACAATGAGCAGTTCTTC; CDR3 protein: CASSWTSGASSYNEQFF
D gene: .; V gene: TRBV11-3; J gene: TRBJ2-3; clone size: .; CDR3 DNA: TGTGCCAGCAGCTTCGACCAGAGCACAGATACGCAGTATTTT; CDR3 protein: CASSFDQSTDTQYF
D gene: TRBD2; V gene: TRBV29-1; J gene: TRBJ2-3; clone size: .; CDR3 DNA: TGCAGCGTTGGAGGGACTAGCAGTTCCACAGATACGCAGTATTTT; CDR3 protein: CSVGGTSSSTDTQYF
D gene: .; V gene: TRBV28; J gene: TRBJ1-5; clone size: .; CDR3 DNA: TGTGCCAGCTCCGGGACCGAATTTTTTAGCAATCAGCCCCAGCATTTT; CDR3 protein: CASSGTEFFSNQPQHF
D gene: .; V gene: TRBV12-3/TRBV12-4; J gene: TRBJ1-1; clone size: few; CDR3 DNA: TGTGCCAGCAGTTCCGGACCCCCGACGGAGGCTTTCTTT; CDR3 protein: CASSSGPPTEAFF
D gene: .; V gene: TRBV6-5; J gene: TRBJ1-2; clone size: .; CDR3 DNA: TGTGCCAGCAGTTACTCAGCCCCGTTGGGGGGCCATGGCTACACCTTC; CDR3 protein: CASSYSAPLGGHGYTF
D gene: TRBD1; V gene: TRBV12-3/TRBV12-4; J gene: TRBJ2-5; clone size: .; CDR3 DNA: TGTGCCAGCAGTTTAGGGGTGGACAGGCAAGAGACCCAGTACTTC; CDR3 protein: CASSLGVDRQETQYF
D gene: TRBD1; V gene: TRBV11-2; J gene: TRBJ1-1; clone size: .; CDR3 DNA: TGTGCCAGCAGCCATTGGGACAGTAGTTTCTTT; CDR3 protein: CASSHWDSSFF
D gene: .; V gene: TRBV15; J gene: TRBJ1-1; clone size: few; CDR3 DNA: TGTGCCACCAGCAGAGGGTCAGGGAGTTTCGCTGAAGCTTTCTTT; CDR3 protein: CATSRGSGSFAEAFF
D gene: .; V gene: TRBV25-1; J gene: TRBJ1-1; clone size: .; CDR3 DNA: TGTGCCAGCAGTGAGGGATCCCCAGTAGCTTTCTTT; CDR3 protein: CASSEGSPVAFF
D gene: TRBD2; V gene: TRBV20-1; J gene: TRBJ2-4; clone size: .; CDR3 DNA: TGCAGTGCTAGGAACCCTCTGGGAGGGGTTGCCAAAAACATTCAGTACTTC; CDR3 protein: CSARNPLGGVAKNIQYF
D gene: .; V gene: TRBV7-2; J gene: TRBJ2-2; clone size: few; CDR3 DNA: TGTGCCAGCAGCTTAGTCCGAGCTACCATGGACACCGGGGAGCTGTTTTTT; CDR3 protein: CASSLVRATMDTGELFF
D gene: TRBD1; V gene: TRBV20-1; J gene: TRBJ2-5; clone size: .; CDR3 DNA: TGCAGTGCTAGGCAAATGGACAGGATAGAAGAGACCCAGTACTTC; CDR3 protein: CSARQMDRIEETQYF
D gene: TRBD2; V gene: TRBV28; J gene: TRBJ2-1; clone size: .; CDR3 DNA: TGTGCCAGCAGCTATAGCGGGACCTACAATGAGCAGTTCTTC; CDR3 protein: CASSYSGTYNEQFF
D gene: .; V gene: TRBV7-9; J gene: TRBJ1-5; clone size: few; CDR3 DNA: TGTGCCAGCAGCTTAGAGACAGTTCCAGGTCAGCCCCAGCATTTT; CDR3 protein: CASSLETVPGQPQHF
D gene: .; V gene: TRBV10-3; J gene: TRBJ1-3; clone size: .; CDR3 DNA: TGTGCCATCAGTGACTCCCCGGGGGTGGAAGGAAACACCATATATTTT; CDR3 protein: CAISDSPGVEGNTIYF
D gene: .; V gene: TRBV20-1; J gene: TRBJ1-1; clone size: .; CDR3 DNA: TGCAGTGCTAATCCGACGGGGGAAAACACTGAAGCTTTCTTT; CDR3 protein: CSANPTGENTEAFF
D gene: .; V gene: TRBV6-2/TRBV6-3; J gene: TRBJ2-4; clone size: .; CDR3 DNA: TGTGCCAGCTCAACGACAGGTCAGCTAGCCAAAAACATTCAGTACTTC; CDR3 protein: CASSTTGQLAKNIQYF
D gene: TRBD2; V gene: TRBV12-3/TRBV12-4; J gene: TRBJ2-5; clone size: few; CDR3 DNA: TGTGCCAGCAGTCCGACTAGCGGGGGGGTCGGTGAGACCCAGTACTTC; CDR3 protein: CASSPTSGGVGETQYF
D gene: .; V gene: TRBV6-2/TRBV6-3; J gene: TRBJ2-7; clone size: .; CDR3 DNA: TGTGCCAGCAGGTGGACTTATACCTACGAGCAGTACTTC; CDR3 protein: CASRWTYTYEQYF
D gene: .; V gene: TRBV20-1; J gene: TRBJ2-1; clone size: .; CDR3 DNA: TGCAGTGCTAGAGCTACAGGGCGGAATGAGCAGTTCTTC; CDR3 protein: CSARATGRNEQFF
D gene: TRBD2; V gene: TRBV20-1; J gene: TRBJ2-1; clone size: few; CDR3 DNA: TGCAGTGCTAGTTTTAGTCTAGCGGGCGGCAATGAGCAGTTCTTC; CDR3 protein: CSASFSLAGGNEQFF
D gene: .; V gene: TRBV15; J gene: TRBJ2-7; clone size: .; CDR3 DNA: TGTGCCACCAGCAGAGCAAGGTTCGGTACGGCGGTGGGCTACGAGCAGTACTTC; CDR3 protein: CATSRARFGTAVGYEQYF
D gene: .; V gene: TRBV29-1; J gene: TRBJ1-1; clone size: many; CDR3 DNA: TGCAGCGTTGAGAGTGGAACTGAAGCTTTCTTT; CDR3 protein: CSVESGTEAFF
D gene: .; V gene: TRBV6-1; J gene: TRBJ1-4; clone size: .; CDR3 DNA: TGTGCCAGCAGTGAAATCGGGGCAGGGTTCGGAAAACTGTTTTTT; CDR3 protein: CASSEIGAGFGKLFF
D gene: .; V gene: TRBV5-1; J gene: TRBJ1-1; clone size: few; CDR3 DNA: TGCGCCAGCAAAAGTACTAGGGCGGACACTGAAGCTTTCTTT; CDR3 protein: CASKSTRADTEAFF
D gene: TRBD2; V gene: TRBV5-4; J gene: TRBJ2-3; clone size: few; CDR3 DNA: TGTGCCAGCAGCACCTCGAGCGGGAGGGCTTCAGATACGCAGTATTTT; CDR3 protein: CASSTSSGRASDTQYF
D gene: .; V gene: TRBV27; J gene: TRBJ2-1; clone size: few; CDR3 DNA: TGTGCCAGCAGTTTATCATACAGTCCTGAGCAGTTCTTC; CDR3 protein: CASSLSYSPEQFF
D gene: .; V gene: TRBV5-6; J gene: TRBJ2-7; clone size: .; CDR3 DNA: TGTGCCAGCAGCTTTAAGGCAGGAGCTTACGAGCAGTACTTC; CDR3 protein: CASSFKAGAYEQYF
D gene: .; V gene: TRBV4-2; J gene: TRBJ1-6; clone size: few; CDR3 DNA: TGTGCCAGCAGCCAAGATTCCATAAGCTCCTACAATTCACCCCTCCACTTT; CDR3 protein: CASSQDSISSYNSPLHF
D gene: .; V gene: TRBV4-1; J gene: TRBJ1-6; clone size: .; CDR3 DNA: TGCGCCAGCAGCCAAGGGGGAGGGTTATCCTATAATTCACCCCTCCACTTT; CDR3 protein: CASSQGGGLSYNSPLHF
D gene: .; V gene: TRBV12-3/TRBV12-4; J gene: TRBJ2-3; clone size: .; CDR3 DNA: TGTGCCAGTGGCTTAGGGGGGGAAGGTGCGCAGTATTTT; CDR3 protein: CASGLGGEGAQYF
D gene: .; V gene: TRBV16; J gene: TRBJ2-7; clone size: few; CDR3 DNA: TGTGCCAGCAGCCCGTGGAATCGGGTCTACGAGCAGTACTTC; CDR3 protein: CASSPWNRVYEQYF
D gene: .; V gene: TRBV29-1; J gene: TRBJ2-1; clone size: .; CDR3 DNA: TGCAGCGTTGAAGTTGAGAATTACAATGAGCAGTTCTTC; CDR3 protein: CSVEVENYNEQFF
D gene: .; V gene: TRBV4-1; J gene: TRBJ2-7; clone size: .; CDR3 DNA: TGCGCCAGCAGCCAAGATCCGGGCCCGGTGGGGTACGAGCAGTACTTC; CDR3 protein: CASSQDPGPVGYEQYF
D gene: .; V gene: TRBV12-3/TRBV12-4; J gene: TRBJ1-5; clone size: .; CDR3 DNA: TGTGCCAGCAGTTTACTCGGAGCCAATCAGCCCCAGCATTTT; CDR3 protein: CASSLLGANQPQHF
D gene: TRBD2; V gene: TRBV5-1; J gene: TRBJ2-3; clone size: .; CDR3 DNA: TGCGCCAGTACGGGACTAGCGAGCGCAGATACGCAGTATTTT; CDR3 protein: CASTGLASADTQYF
D gene: .; V gene: TRBV12-3/TRBV12-4; J gene: TRBJ2-5; clone size: .; CDR3 DNA: TGTGCCGGCAGTCCGGACACCGGGGACCAGTACTTC; CDR3 protein: CAGSPDTGDQYF
D gene: .; V gene: TRBV28; J gene: TRBJ2-5; clone size: .; CDR3 DNA: TGTGCCAGCAGTTTGACGCCGGGGGGCTACCAAGAGACCCAGTACTTC; CDR3 protein: CASSLTPGGYQETQYF